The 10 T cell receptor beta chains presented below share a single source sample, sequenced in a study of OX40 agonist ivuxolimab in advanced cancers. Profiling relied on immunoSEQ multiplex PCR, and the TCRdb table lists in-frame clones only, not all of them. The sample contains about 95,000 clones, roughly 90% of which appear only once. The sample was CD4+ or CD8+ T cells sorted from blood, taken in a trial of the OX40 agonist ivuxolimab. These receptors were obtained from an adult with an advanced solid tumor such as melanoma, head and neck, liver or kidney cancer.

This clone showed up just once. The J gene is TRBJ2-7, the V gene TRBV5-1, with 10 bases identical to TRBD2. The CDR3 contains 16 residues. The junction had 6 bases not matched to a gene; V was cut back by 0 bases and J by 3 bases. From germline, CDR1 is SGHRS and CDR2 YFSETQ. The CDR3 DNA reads TGCGCCAGCAGCTTGGCCTCGGAGCGGGAGGGCTACGAGCAGTACTTC. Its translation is CASSLASEREGYEQYF.

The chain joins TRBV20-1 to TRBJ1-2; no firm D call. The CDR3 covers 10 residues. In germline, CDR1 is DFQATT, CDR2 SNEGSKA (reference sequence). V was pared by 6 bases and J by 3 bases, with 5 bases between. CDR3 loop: CSATYYGYTF. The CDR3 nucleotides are TGCAGTGCCACATACTATGGCTACACCTTC.

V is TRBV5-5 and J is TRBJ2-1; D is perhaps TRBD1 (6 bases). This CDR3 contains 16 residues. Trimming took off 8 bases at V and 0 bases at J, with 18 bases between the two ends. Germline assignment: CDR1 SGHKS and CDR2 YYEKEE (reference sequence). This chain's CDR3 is CASSQWTDSSYNEQFF. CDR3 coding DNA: TGTGCCAGTAGCCAATGGACAGATAGCTCCTACAATGAGCAGTTCTTC.

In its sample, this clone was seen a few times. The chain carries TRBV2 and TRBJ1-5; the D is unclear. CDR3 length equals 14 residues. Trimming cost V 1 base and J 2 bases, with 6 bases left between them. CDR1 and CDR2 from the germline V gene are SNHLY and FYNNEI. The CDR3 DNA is TGTGCCAGCAGTGAAGTTGGGGGCAATCAGCCCCAGCATTTT. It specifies CASSEVGGNQPQHF.

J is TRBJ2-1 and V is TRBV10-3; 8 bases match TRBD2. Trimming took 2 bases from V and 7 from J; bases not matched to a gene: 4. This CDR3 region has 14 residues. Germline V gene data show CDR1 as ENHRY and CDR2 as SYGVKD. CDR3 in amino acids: CAISEAKRENEQFF. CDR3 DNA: TGTGCCATCAGTGAGGCCAAGCGGGAGAATGAGCAGTTCTTC.

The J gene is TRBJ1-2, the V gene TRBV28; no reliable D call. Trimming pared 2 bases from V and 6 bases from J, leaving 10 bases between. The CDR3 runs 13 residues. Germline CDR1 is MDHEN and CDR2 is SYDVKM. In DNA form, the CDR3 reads TGTGCCAGCAGTTTAACGGGTGTGAATGGCTACACCTTC. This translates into CASSLTGVNGYTF.

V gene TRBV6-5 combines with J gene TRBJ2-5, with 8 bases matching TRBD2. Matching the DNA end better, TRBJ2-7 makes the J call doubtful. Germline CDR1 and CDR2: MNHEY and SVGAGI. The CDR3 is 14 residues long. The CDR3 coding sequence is TGTGCCAGCAGTTACTCGTTAGCGGGAAACGAGCAGTACTTC. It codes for CASSYSLAGNEQYF.

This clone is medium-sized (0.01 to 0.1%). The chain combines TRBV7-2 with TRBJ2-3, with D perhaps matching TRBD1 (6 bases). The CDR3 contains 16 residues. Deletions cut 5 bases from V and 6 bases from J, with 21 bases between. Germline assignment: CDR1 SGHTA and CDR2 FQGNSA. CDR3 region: CASSPVTNPRGDTQYF. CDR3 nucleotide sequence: TGTGCCAGCAGCCCTGTGACAAATCCCAGGGGTGATACGCAGTATTTT.

CDR3 nucleotide sequence: TGTGCCAGCAGTGCCGGACAGATTAACTATGGCTACACCTTC. Protein sequence: CASSAGQINYGYTF. This chain connects TRBV28 to TRBJ1-2; perhaps TRBD1 as D (6 bases). The CDR3 covers 14 residues. Looked up from germline, CDR1 is MDHEN and CDR2 is SYDVKM. V gave up 5 bases and J gave up 1 base, with 11 bases separating them.

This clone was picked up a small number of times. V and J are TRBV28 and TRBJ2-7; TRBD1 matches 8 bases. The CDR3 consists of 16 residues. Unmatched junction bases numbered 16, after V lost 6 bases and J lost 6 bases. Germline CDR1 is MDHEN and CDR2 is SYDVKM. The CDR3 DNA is TGTGCCAGCAGAAAACAGTTCAAGACAGGGGTTCCCGAGCAGTACTTC. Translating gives CASRKQFKTGVPEQYF.